This T cell receptor (beta chain) was found in a study of cytomegalovirus exposure and HLA in healthy donors. Whole-study results and caveats: The authors confirmed in vitro that three CMV-associated chains were specific for CMV antigens.

PCR used 60 Vbeta primers and 13 Jbeta primers. Libraries were prepared by immunoSEQ multiplex PCR; TCRdb keeps only in-frame clonotypes and omits some of them. The sample includes 150,000 to 200,000 clones, around 76% of them seen just once. The CDR3 runs to 16 residues. The V gene's germline CDR1 is ENHRY and CDR2 SYGVKD. V gave up 2 bases and J gave up 2 bases; unmatched junction bases: 4. Comments on this clone: The antigen is unknown.

Sequenced material: PBMCs. The chain links TRBV10-3 to TRBJ2-7; 12 bases agree with TRBD2. This TCR was recovered from a woman in her forties in good health and CMV-seronegative. CDR3 region: CAISEPPSGRAYEQYF. For the CDR3, the DNA is TGTGCCATCAGTGAGCCCCCTAGCGGGAGGGCCTACGAGCAGTACTTC.